Below, 16 T cell receptor beta chains from the same sample are listed, as sequenced in a study of shared clonotypes between healthy human individuals. Method: immunoSEQ multiplex PCR; TCRdb's copy keeps in-frame clones and lacks some. Here the sample spans approximately 470,000 clones, 65% to 85% being singletons. What was sequenced was PBMCs. These receptors all come from a woman aged 40 to 50 in good health. Some clones in this sample may be carry-over from other donors' samples.

As for this clone: A single base is all that separates this from a far larger clone, so a read error is likely. This chain uses TRBV30 with TRBJ2-2; D gene unclear. This CDR3 has 15 residues. Per germline, CDR1 GTSNPN and CDR2 SVGIG (reference sequence). Trimming took 2 bases from V and 3 from J, leaving 13 bases between them. The DNA for the CDR3 is TGTGCCTGGAGTCTAGGTCGAGTTTACACCGGGGAGCTGTTTTTT. This sequence encodes CAWSLGRVYTGELFF.

The V gene is TRBV11-2, the J gene TRBJ2-1; TRBD2 matches at 10 bases. The CDR3 contains 15 residues. The V segment lost 4 bases and the J segment 7 bases; nucleotides outside the gene matches: 7. Germline CDR1 and CDR2: SGHAT and FQNNGV. The CDR3: CASSSRTSGRNEQFF. CDR3 coding DNA: TGTGCCAGCAGCTCCAGGACTAGCGGACGGAATGAGCAGTTCTTC.

Of note for this clone: A far larger clone differs by one base, so this is likely a read error. The same CDR3 arises from other DNA sequences in this sample as well. The J gene is TRBJ2-7, the V gene TRBV10-1; D is perhaps TRBD1 or TRBD2 (6 bases each). This CDR3 contains 12 residues. Germline loops: CDR1 WNHNN, CDR2 SYGVQD (reference sequence). CDR3 nucleotides: TGCGCCAGCAGTGCTCACAGGGCGGGGCAGTACTTT. Its protein product is CASSAHRAGQYF.

The genes are TRBV5-1 and TRBJ2-5, with TRBD2 identical over 8 bases. The CDR3 has 16 residues. The germline gives CDR1 SGHRS, CDR2 YFSETQ. V was clipped by 6 bases and J by 0 bases; unmatched bases: 10. The CDR3 coding sequence is TGCGCCAGCACCCGGACCTTGCGGGAGGACCAAGAGACCCAGTACTTC. This gives the protein CASTRTLREDQETQYF.

This clone was recorded a few times. The chain employs TRBV11-2 and TRBJ2-1; D unresolved. Trimming stripped 1 base from V and 6 bases from J, with 7 bases between. The CDR3 is 13 amino acids. The V gene's germline CDR1 is SGHAT and CDR2 FQNNGV. The CDR3 spells CASSLGVLNEQFF. For the CDR3, the DNA is TGTGCCAGCAGCTTAGGCGTTCTCAATGAGCAGTTCTTC.

The chain joins TRBV5-4 to TRBJ2-7; D gene uncertain. CDR3 length equals 13 residues. Trimming took off 4 bases at V and 1 base at J, with 9 bases between the two ends. In germline, CDR1 is SGHNT, CDR2 YYREEE (reference sequence). CDR3 DNA sequence: TGTGCCAGCAGCCTATCAGAATCCTACGAGCAGTACTTC. Translation: CASSLSESYEQYF. Combining the CDR3 with reference TRBV5-4 and TRBJ2-7 gives the whole variable domain ETGVTQSPTHLIKTRGQQVTLRCSSQSGHNTVSWYQQALGQGPQFIFQYYREEENGRGNFPPRFSGLQFPNYSSELNVNALELDDSALYLCASSLSESYEQYFGPGTRLTVT.

The chain uses TRBV4-1 and TRBJ2-1, with 11 bases fitting TRBD2. The CDR3 totals 16 residues. Germline V gene data show CDR1 as MGHRA and CDR2 as YSYEKL. The trim removed 6 bases at V and 6 bases at J, leaving 10 bases unmatched. CDR3 amino acids: CASREASGRNFNEQFF. CDR3 in DNA: TGCGCCAGCAGGGAAGCTAGCGGGAGGAATTTCAATGAGCAGTTCTTC.

Details on this clone: A far larger clone is one base from this, pointing to a likely read error. The CDR3 DNA reads TGTACCAGCAGCCTGACTCACACCTACGAGCAGTACTTC. Amino acid sequence: CTSSLTHTYEQYF. The genes are TRBV7-8 and TRBJ2-7; D not certain. CDR3 length equals 13 residues. CDR1 and CDR2 from the germline V gene are SGHVS and FQNEAQ.

V gene TRBV7-8 combines with J gene TRBJ1-2; 8 bases line up with TRBD1. The V segment lost 3 bases and the J segment 7 bases; nucleotides outside the gene matches: 13. The CDR3 is 16 residues long. CDR1 is SGHVS and CDR2 is FQNEAQ in the germline V gene. The CDR3 region has the DNA TGTGCCAGCAGCTTGCCCTCTCGGACAGGGCGTGGTGGCTACACCTTC. This encodes CASSLPSRTGRGGYTF.

The chain has TRBV27 and TRBJ2-3; 13 bases align to TRBD2. Trimming at V came to 6 bases and at J to 4 bases, leaving 13 bases not matched to a gene. Germline CDR1 MNHEY, CDR2 SMNVEV (reference sequence). This CDR3 is 18 amino acids long. CDR3 amino acids: CASRERTSGRWESDTQYF. CDR3 nucleotide sequence: TGTGCCAGCAGGGAGCGGACTAGCGGGAGATGGGAGTCAGATACGCAGTATTTT.

This clone was recorded at least ten times. The CDR3 DNA follows: TGTGCCAGCTCTGGCCCATCGTTCGGGTACGAGCAGTACTTC. It translates to CASSGPSFGYEQYF. The chain has TRBV6-1 and TRBJ2-5; D unclear. The DNA end is more similar to TRBJ2-7, so the J call may be wrong. CDR1 is MNHNS and CDR2 is SASEGT in the germline V gene. This CDR3 has 14 amino acids.

With respect to this clone: A far larger clone is one nucleotide away, so this likely arose from a read error. Within the sample, other DNA sequences also encode this same CDR3. This chain joins TRBV30 and TRBJ2-2; TRBD2 matches at 7 bases. This CDR3 is built from 15 residues. CDR1 is GTSNPN and CDR2 is SVGIG in the germline V gene (reference sequence). V dropped 2 bases and J dropped 0; count of bases not matched to a gene: 3. The DNA of the CDR3 is TGTGCCTGGAGTCCTGGACTAGCGAACACCGGGGAGCTGTTTTTT. Translation gives CAWSPGLANTGELFF.

The rearrangement links TRBV29-1 to TRBJ2-3, with 7 nucleotides matching TRBD2. From germline, CDR1 is SQVTM and CDR2 ANQGSEA. The length of the CDR3 is 14 residues. With V trimmed by 4 bases and J by 0 bases, 4 bases remained unmatched. DNA of the CDR3: TGCAGCGTTGCAATGGGGGGGAGCACAGATACGCAGTATTTT. This gives the protein CSVAMGGSTDTQYF.

With respect to this clone: A far larger clone is one nucleotide away, so this likely arose from a read error. The chain recombines TRBV30 with TRBJ2-1; D gene uncertain. Germline assignment: CDR1 GTSNPN and CDR2 SVGIG (reference sequence). Trimming removed 6 bases from V and 4 bases from J, with 13 bases in between. This CDR3 region has 13 residues. This CDR3 is CACSFTEYNEQFF. The CDR3 bases are TGTGCCTGTAGTTTTACCGAATACAATGAGCAGTTCTTC. Full variable domain (remainder filled in from reference TRBV30 and TRBJ2-1): SQTIHQWPATLVQPVGSPLSLECTVEGTSNPNLYWYRQAAGRGLQLLFYSVGIGQISSEVPQNLSASRPQDRQFILSSKKLLLSDSGFYLCACSFTEYNEQFFGPGTRLTVL.

A remark on this clone: This probably arose from a read error, given a far larger clone one base away. The chain uses TRBV29-1 and TRBJ2-1, with 11 bases that match TRBD2. The CDR3 covers 17 residues. Germline V CDR1 and CDR2: SQVTM, ANQGSEA. This CDR3 is CGVEGFAGTSGYNEQFF. The CDR3 bases are TGCGGCGTTGAAGGGTTCGCAGGGACTAGCGGCTACAATGAGCAGTTCTTC.

J is TRBJ2-2 and V is TRBV7-8; D is ambiguous. The V end was cut by 4 bases, the J end by 0 bases, with 9 bases between. Germline V gene sequence: CDR1 SGHVS, CDR2 FQNEAQ. The CDR3 runs to 15 residues. The DNA of the CDR3 is TGTGCCAGCAGCTCCTTTTTAGCGAACACCGGGGAGCTGTTTTTT. This gives the protein CASSSFLANTGELFF.